This TCR beta chain was observed in a study of response to subunit inactivated influenza vaccine. In TCRdb, the RT-PCR reads were re-called with MiXCR into one record per CDR3 protein. The sample shows roughly 520,000 distinct CDR3 sequences, roughly 23% of them seen only once. Study-level findings and limits: With each seasonal influenza vaccination, the authors suggested, few new T cells are recruited.

The CDR3 loop spans 13 amino acids. V was clipped by 0 bases and J by 15 bases; unmatched bases: 5. Germline V CDR1 and CDR2: LGHNA, YNFKEQ. This clonotype was seen a handful of times. Its antigen is currently unknown. This chain uses TRBV4-2 with TRBJ2-1, with 10 nucleotides matching TRBD2. This clonotype was sampled from a man aged 50-59 years who received an inactivated influenza vaccine. The sequences come from CD4+ T cells sorted from PBMCs, collected around 5 days after vaccination. CDR3 DNA sequence: TGTGCCAGCAGCCAAGATCGACTAGCGGGTCCGTTCTTC. Translating gives CASSQDRLAGPFF.